This record looks at one TCR beta chain sequence and its context. These data originate in a study of blood T cell repertoires in COVID-19. The CDR3 loop spans 16 amino acids. Germline assignment: CDR1 MNHNY and CDR2 SVGAGI (reference sequence). V was shortened by 1 base and J by 2 bases, with 13 bases between the two germline ends. Generated by immunoSEQ multiplex PCR, the TCRdb table keeps only in-frame clones and is missing some. The data show approximately 270,000 clones, 85% to 90% seen once. Sequencing was performed on peripheral blood. The origin of this receptor is a man under 40 with acute or convalescent COVID-19. The chain has TRBV6-6 and TRBJ2-3; a weak D match, TRBD2 (6 bases). CDR3 DNA: TGTGCCAGCAGTTACTTACGGGGGACGAACACAGATACGCAGTATTTT. It encodes CASSYLRGTNTDTQYF.